These 4 T cell receptor beta chains were sequenced from one sample in a study of blood T cells in healthy people across ages. A second PCR, run for 7 to 11 cycles, used a sample-barcoded 5' primer plus a J-beta primer mix. Each CDR3 protein gets one entry after TCRdb re-called the 5' RACE reads with MiXCR. Found here are roughly 500,000 distinct CDR3 sequences, around 24% of them singletons; the top ten hold 8.5% to 9.5%. The same data also contributed to another study, on T cells of mothers and their children.

Sequencing was done on a sample of blood. The receptors here all came from a boy between 10 and 17 years old in good health.

This clonotype was observed a few times. The rearrangement joins TRBV29-1 to TRBJ2-3; no clear D. CDR1 SQVTM and CDR2 ANQGSEA come from the germline V gene. The CDR3 length is 14 residues. V shed 1 base and J shed 0 bases, with 8 bases lying between them. CDR3 sequence: CSVEARLSTDTQYF. In DNA form, the CDR3 reads TGCAGCGTTGAAGCCAGGCTTAGCACAGATACGCAGTATTTT.

In its sample, this clonotype was seen a few times. This chain connects TRBV11-3 to TRBJ2-3; the D gene is possibly TRBD2 (6 bases). V lost 5 bases to trimming and J lost 2 bases, with 14 bases between them. Germline assignment: CDR1 SGHNT and CDR2 YENEEA. The CDR3 runs 15 residues. The chain's CDR3 is CASSQVGGPTDTQYF. The DNA for the CDR3 is TGTGCCAGCAGCCAGGTCGGGGGACCCACAGATACGCAGTATTTT.

The chain uses TRBV27 and TRBJ1-5, with D hard to call. This CDR3 contains 13 residues. Germline V gene data show CDR1 as MNHEY and CDR2 as SMNVEV (reference sequence). The V and J ends lost 0 bases and 3 bases respectively, with 3 bases between them. The CDR3 bases are TGTGCCAGCAGTTTATCGTACAATCAGCCCCAGCATTTT. Protein: CASSLSYNQPQHF.

This clonotype has ten or more counts. CDR3 coding DNA: TGTGCCAGCAGCAACCGGGACAATCCCTACGAGCAGTACTTC. As protein: CASSNRDNPYEQYF. The chain carries TRBV7-9 and TRBJ2-7, with D maybe TRBD1 (6 bases). The length of the CDR3 is 14 residues. Germline CDR1 SEHNR, CDR2 FQNEAQ (reference sequence). Trimming left V 5 bases short and J 2 bases short, with 13 bases between.